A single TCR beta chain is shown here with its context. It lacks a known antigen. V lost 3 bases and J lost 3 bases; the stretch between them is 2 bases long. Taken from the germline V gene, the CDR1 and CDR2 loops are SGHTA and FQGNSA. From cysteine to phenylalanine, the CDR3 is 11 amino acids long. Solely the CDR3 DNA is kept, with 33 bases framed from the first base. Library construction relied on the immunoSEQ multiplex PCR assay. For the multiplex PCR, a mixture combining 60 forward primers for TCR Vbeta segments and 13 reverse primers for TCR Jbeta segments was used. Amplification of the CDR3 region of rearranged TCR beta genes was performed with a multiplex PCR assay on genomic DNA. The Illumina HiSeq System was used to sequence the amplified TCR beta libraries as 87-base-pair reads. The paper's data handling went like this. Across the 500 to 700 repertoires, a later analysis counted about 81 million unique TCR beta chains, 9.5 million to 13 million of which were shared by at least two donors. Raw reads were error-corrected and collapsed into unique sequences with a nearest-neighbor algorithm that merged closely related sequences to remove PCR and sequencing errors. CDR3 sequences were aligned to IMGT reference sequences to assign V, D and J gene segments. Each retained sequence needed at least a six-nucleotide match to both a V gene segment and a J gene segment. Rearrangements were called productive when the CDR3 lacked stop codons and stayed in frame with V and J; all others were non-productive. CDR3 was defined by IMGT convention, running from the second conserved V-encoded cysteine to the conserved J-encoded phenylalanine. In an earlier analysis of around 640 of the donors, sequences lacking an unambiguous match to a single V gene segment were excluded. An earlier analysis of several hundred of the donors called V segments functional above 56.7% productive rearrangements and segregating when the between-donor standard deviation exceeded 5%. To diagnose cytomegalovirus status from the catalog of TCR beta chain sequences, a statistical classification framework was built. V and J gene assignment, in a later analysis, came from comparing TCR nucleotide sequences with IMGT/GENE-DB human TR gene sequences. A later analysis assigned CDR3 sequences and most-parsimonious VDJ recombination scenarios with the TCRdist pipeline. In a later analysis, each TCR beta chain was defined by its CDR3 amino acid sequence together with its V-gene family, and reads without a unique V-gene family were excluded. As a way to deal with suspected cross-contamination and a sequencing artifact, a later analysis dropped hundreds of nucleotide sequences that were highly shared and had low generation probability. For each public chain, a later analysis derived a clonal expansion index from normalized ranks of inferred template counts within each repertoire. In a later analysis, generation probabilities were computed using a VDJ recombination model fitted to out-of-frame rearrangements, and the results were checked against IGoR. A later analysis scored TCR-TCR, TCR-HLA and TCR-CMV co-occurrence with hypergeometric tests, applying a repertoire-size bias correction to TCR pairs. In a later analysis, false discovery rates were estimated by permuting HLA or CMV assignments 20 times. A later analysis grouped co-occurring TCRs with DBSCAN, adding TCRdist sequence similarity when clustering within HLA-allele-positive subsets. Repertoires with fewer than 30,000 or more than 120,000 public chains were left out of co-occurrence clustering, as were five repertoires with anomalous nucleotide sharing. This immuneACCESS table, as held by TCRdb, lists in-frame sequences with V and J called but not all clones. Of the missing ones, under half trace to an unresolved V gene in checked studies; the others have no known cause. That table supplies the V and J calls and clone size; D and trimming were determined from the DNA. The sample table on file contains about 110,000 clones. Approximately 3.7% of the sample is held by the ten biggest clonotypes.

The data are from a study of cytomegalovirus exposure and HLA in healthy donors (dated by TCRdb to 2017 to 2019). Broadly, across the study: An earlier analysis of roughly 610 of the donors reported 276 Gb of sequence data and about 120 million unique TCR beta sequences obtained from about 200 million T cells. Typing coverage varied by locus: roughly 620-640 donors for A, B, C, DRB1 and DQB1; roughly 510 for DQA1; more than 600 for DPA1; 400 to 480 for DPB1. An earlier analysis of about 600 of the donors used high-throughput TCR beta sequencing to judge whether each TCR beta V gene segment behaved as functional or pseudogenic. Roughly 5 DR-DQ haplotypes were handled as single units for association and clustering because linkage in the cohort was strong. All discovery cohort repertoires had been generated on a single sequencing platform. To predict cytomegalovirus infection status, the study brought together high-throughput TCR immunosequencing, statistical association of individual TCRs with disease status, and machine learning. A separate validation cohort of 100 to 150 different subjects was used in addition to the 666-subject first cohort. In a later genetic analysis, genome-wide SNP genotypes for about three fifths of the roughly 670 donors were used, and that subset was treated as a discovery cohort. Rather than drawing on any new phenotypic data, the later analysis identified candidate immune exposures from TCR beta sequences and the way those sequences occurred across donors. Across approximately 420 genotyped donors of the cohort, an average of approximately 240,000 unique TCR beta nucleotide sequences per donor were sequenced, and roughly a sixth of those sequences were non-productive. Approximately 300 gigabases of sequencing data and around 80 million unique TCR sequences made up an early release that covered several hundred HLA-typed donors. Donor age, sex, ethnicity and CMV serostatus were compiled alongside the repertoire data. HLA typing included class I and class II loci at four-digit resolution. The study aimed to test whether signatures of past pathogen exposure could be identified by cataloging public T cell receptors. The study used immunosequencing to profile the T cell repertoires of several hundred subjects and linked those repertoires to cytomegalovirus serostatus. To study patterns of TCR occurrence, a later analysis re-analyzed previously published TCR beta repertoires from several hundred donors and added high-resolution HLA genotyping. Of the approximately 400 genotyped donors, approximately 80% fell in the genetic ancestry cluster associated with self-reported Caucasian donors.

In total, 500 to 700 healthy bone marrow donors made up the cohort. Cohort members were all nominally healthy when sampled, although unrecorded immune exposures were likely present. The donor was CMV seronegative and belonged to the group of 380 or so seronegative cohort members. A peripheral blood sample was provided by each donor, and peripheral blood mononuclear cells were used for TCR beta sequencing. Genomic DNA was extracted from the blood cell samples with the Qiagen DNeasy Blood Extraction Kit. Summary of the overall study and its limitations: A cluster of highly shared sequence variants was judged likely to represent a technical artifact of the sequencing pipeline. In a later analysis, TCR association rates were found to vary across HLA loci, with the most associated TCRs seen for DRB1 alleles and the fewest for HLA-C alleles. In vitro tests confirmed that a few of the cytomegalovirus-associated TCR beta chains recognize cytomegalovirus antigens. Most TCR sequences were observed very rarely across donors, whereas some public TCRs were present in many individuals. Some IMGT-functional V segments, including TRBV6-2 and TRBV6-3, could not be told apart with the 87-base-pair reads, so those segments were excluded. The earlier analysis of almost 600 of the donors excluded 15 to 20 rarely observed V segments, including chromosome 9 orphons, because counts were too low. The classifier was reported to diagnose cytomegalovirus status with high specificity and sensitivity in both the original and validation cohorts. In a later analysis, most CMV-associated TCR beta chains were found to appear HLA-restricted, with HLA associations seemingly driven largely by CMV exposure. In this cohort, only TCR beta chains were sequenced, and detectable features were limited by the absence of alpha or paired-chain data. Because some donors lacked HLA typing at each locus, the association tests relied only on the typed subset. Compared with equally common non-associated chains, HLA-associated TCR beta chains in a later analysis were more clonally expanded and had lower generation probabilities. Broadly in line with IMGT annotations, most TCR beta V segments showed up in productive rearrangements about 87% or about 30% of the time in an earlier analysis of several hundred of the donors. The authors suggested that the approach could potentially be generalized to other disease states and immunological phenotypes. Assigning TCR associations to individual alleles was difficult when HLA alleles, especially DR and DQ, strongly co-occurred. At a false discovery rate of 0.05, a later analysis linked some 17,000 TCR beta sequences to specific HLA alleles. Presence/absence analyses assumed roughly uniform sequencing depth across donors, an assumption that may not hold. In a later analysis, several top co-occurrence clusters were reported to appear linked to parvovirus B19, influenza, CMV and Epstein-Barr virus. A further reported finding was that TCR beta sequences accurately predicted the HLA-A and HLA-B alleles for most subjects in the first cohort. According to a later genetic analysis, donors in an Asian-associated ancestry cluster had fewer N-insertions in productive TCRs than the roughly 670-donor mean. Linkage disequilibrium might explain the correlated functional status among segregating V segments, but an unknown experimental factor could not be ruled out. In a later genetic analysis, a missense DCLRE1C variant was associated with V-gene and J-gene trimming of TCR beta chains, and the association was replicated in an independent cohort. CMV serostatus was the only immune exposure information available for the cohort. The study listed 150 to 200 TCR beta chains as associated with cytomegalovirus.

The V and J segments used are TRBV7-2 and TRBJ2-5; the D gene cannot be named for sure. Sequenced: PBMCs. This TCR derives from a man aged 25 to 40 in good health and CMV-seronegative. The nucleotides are TGTGCCAGCAGCTTCAAAGAGACCCAGTACTTC. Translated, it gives CASSFKETQYF.